This passage covers 3 T cell receptor beta chains from one sample sequenced in a study of shared clonotypes between healthy human individuals. Naive-designated CD8 cells lacked CD45RO, were positively enriched for CCR7, and omitted terminally differentiated effector memory CD45RA+ cells. Sequencing used immunoSEQ multiplex PCR; TCRdb keeps in-frame clones, though not all of them. The sample holds about 2 million clones; about 95% are singletons and the top ten take around 1.2%. Material: naive CD8+ T cells sorted from blood. Receptors originate from a young man in good health.

About this clone: The same CDR3 also results from other DNA sequences found in this sample. The chain recombines TRBV27 with TRBJ2-3; 8 nucleotides align to TRBD1. V trimming: 1 base; J trimming: 6 bases; junction bases outside the gene matches: 9. This CDR3 contains 16 residues. The germline V gene encodes CDR1 MNHEY and CDR2 SMNVEV (reference sequence). CDR3 sequence reads: CASSLLAGGHTDTQYF. Here the CDR3 DNA reads TGTGCCAGCAGTTTATTGGCAGGGGGCCACACGGATACGCAGTATTTT.

J is TRBJ2-1 and V is TRBV7-3; perhaps TRBD2 as D (6 bases). CDR3 size: 16 residues. Between the trimmed V and J ends, which lost 5 bases and 1 base, there was a span of 15 bases. Germline lookup yields CDR1 SGHTA and CDR2 FQGTGA. CDR3 sequence: CASSPLAGRSYNEQFF. The CDR3 DNA reads TGTGCCAGCAGCCCCCTGGCGGGGAGGTCCTACAATGAGCAGTTCTTC.

The V gene is TRBV28, the J gene TRBJ1-4, with D possibly TRBD1 on 5 matching bases. CDR1 and CDR2 (germline): MDHEN, SYDVKM. V lost 5 bases and J 7 bases, leaving 20 bases between the germline ends. CDR3 length: 16 amino acids. CDR3 coding DNA: TGTGCCAGCAGTCCGCTCTCAGGGCCAATAGGTGAAAAACTGTTTTTT. This codes for CASSPLSGPIGEKLFF. Full variable domain (outside the CDR3, taken from reference TRBV28 and TRBJ1-4): DVKVTQSSRYLVKRTGEKVFLECVQDMDHENMFWYRQDPGLGLRLIYFSYDVKMKEKGDIPEGYSVSREKKERFSLILESASTNQTSMYLCASSPLSGPIGEKLFFGSGTQLSVL.